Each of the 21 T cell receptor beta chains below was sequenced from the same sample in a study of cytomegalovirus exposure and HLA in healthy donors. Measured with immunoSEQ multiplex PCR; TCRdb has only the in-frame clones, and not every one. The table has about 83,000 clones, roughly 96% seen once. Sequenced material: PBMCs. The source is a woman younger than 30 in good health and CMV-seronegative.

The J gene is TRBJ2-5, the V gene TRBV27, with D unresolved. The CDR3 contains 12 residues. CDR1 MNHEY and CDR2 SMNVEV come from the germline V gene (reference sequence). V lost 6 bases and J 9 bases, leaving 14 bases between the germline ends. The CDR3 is CASRTPGLAQYF. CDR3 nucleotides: TGTGCCAGCAGGACCCCTGGGCTGGCCCAGTACTTC.

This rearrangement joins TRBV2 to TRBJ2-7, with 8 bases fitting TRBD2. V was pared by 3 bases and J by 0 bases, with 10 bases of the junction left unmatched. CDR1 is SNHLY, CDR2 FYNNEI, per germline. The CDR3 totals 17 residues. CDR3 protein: CASSEPQAGTSSYEQYF. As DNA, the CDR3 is TGTGCCAGCAGTGAGCCTCAGGCGGGGACTAGCTCCTACGAGCAGTACTTC.

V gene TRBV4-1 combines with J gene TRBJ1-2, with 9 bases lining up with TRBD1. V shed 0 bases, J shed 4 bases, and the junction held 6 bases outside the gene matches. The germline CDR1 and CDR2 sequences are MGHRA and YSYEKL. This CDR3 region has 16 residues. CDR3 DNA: TGCGCCAGCAGCCAAGAAGGAGACAGGGGGGGCTATGGCTACACCTTC. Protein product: CASSQEGDRGGYGYTF.

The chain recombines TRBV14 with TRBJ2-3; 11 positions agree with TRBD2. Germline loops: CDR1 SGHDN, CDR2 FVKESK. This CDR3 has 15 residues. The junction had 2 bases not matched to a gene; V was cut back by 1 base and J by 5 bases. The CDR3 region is CASSQGTSGLDTQYF. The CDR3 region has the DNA TGTGCCAGCAGCCAAGGGACTAGCGGGCTAGATACGCAGTATTTT.

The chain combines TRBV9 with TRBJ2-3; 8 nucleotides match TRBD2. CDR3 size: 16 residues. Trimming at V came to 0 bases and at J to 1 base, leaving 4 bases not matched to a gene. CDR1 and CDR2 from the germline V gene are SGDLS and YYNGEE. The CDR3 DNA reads TGTGCCAGCAGCGTAGTCGGGAGGGGGGGCACAGATACGCAGTATTTT. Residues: CASSVVGRGGTDTQYF.

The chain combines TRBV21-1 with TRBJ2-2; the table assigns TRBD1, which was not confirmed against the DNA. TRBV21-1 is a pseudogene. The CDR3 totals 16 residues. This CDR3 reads CASSKDPRGWTGELFF. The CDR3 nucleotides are TGTGCCAGCAGCAAAGATCCCAGGGGATGGACCGGGGAGCTGTTTTTT.

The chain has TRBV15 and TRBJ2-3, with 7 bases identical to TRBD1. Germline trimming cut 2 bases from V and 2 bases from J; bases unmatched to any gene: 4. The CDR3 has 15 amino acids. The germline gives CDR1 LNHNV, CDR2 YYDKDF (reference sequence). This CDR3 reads CATSRTGTDTDTQYF. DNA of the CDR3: TGTGCCACCAGCAGAACCGGGACAGACACAGATACGCAGTATTTT.

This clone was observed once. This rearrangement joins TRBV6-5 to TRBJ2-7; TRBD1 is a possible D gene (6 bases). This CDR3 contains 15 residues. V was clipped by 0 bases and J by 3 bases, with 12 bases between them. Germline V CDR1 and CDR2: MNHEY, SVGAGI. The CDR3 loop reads CASSYSPGHSYEQYF. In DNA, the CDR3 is TGTGCCAGCAGTTACTCTCCGGGACACAGCTACGAGCAGTACTTC.

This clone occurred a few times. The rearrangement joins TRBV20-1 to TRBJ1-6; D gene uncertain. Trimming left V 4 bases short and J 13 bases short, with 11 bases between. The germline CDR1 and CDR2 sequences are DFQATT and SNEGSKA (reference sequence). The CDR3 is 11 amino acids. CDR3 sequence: CSAIQSAPLHF. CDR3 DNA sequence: TGCAGTGCTATCCAATCCGCGCCCCTCCACTTT.

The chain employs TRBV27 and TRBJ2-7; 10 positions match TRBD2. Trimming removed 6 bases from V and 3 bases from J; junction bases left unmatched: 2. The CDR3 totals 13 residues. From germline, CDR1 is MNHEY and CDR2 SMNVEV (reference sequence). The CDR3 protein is CASRLAGSYEQYF. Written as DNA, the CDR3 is TGTGCCAGCAGACTAGCGGGGAGCTACGAGCAGTACTTC.

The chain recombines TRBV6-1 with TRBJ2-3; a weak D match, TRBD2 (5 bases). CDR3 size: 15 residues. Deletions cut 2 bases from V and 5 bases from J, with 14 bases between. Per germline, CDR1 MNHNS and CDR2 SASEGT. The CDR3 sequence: CASSEPPTAGDTQYF. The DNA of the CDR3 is TGTGCCAGCAGTGAACCACCTACCGCGGGAGATACGCAGTATTTT.

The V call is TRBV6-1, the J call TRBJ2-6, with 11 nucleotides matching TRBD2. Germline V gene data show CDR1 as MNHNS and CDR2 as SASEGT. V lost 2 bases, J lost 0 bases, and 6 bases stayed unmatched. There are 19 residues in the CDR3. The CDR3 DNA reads TGTGCCAGCAGTGAAAGGGGACTAGCGGTGAGCTCTGGGGCCAACGTCCTGACTTTC. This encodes CASSERGLAVSSGANVLTF.

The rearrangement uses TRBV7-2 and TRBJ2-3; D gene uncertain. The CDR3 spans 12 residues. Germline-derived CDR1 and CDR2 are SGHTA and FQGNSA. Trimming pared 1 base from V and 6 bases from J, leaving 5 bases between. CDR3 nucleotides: TGTGCCAGCAGCTTAGATCGTGATACGCAGTATTTT. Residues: CASSLDRDTQYF.

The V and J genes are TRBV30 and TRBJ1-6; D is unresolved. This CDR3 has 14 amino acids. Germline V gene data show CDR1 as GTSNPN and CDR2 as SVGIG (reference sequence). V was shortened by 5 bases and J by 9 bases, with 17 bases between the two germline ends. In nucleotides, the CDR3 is TGTGCCTGGGGTGGCCTACTCATTAGTTCACCCCTCCACTTT. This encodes CAWGGLLISSPLHF. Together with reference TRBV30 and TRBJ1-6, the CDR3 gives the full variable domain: SQTIHQWPATLVQPVGSPLSLECTVEGTSNPNLYWYRQAAGRGLQLLFYSVGIGQISSEVPQNLSASRPQDRQFILSSKKLLLSDSGFYLCAWGGLLISSPLHFGNGTRLTVT.

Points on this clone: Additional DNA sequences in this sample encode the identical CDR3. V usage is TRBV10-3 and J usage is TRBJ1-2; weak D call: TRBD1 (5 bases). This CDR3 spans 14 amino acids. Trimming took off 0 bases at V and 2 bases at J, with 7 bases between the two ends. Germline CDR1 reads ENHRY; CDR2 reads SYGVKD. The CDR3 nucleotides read TGTGCCATCAGTGAGTCCCCAGGGAACTATGGCTACACCTTC. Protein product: CAISESPGNYGYTF.

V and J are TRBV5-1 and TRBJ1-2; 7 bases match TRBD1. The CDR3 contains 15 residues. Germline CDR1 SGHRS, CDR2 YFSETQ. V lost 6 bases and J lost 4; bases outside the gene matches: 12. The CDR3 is CASTEATGVPYGYTF. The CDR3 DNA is TGCGCCAGCACCGAGGCAACAGGGGTTCCCTATGGCTACACCTTC.

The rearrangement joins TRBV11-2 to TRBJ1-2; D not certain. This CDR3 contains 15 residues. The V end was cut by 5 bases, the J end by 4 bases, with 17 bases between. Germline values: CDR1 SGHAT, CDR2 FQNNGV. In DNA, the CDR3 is TGTGCCAGCAGCGAAGTAGTCGAACCCGCCTATGGCTACACCTTC. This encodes CASSEVVEPAYGYTF.

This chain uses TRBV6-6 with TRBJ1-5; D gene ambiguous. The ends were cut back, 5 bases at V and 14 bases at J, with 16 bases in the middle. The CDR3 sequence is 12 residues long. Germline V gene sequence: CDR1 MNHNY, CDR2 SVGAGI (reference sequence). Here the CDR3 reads CASSLPGRVEHF. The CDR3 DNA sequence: TGTGCCAGCAGTCTCCCGGGGAGGGTTGAGCATTTT.

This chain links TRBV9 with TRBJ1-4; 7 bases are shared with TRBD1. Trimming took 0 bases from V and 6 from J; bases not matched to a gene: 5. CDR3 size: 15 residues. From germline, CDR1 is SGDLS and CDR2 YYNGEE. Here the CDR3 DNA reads TGTGCCAGCAGCGTAGGGACAGGTCTGGATGAAAAACTGTTTTTT. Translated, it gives CASSVGTGLDEKLFF.

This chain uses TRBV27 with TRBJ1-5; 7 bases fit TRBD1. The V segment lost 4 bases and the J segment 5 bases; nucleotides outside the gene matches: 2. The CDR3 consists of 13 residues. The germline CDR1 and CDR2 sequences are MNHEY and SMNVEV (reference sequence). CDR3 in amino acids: CASSYRGDQPQHF. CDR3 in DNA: TGTGCCAGCAGTTACAGGGGAGATCAGCCCCAGCATTTT.

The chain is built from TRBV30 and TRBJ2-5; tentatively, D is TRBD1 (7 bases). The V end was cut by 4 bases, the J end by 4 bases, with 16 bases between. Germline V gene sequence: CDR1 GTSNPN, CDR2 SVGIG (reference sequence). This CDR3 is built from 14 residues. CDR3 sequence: CAWIRQGGGETQYF. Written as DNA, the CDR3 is TGTGCCTGGATTCGGCAGGGGGGAGGAGAGACCCAGTACTTC.